This T cell receptor (beta chain) was recovered during a study of blood T cells in healthy people across ages. Study results and caveats: Among T cells, TCR beta diversity per million cells dropped roughly linearly as age rose. Estimates based on one million T cells were treated as lower bounds. Higher diversity, along with more naive CD4+ cells, distinguished long-lived donors from aged donors.

With regard to this clonotype: As yet, its antigen is unknown.

The authors ran a second PCR of 7 to 11 cycles using a sample-barcoded 5' primer and a J-beta primer mix. Using its own MiXCR run on the 5' RACE reads, TCRdb lists one record per CDR3 protein. This table has around 600,000 distinct CDR3 sequences, around 50% appearing once. Germline assignment: CDR1 SGHAT and CDR2 FQNNGV. The CDR3 covers 13 residues. The V gene end was trimmed by 4 bases and the J gene end by 10 bases; junction bases not matched to a gene: 4. The rearrangement uses TRBV11-2 and TRBJ1-6; 7 bases map to TRBD1. This TCR was recovered from a man older than 75 in good health. Source material: blood. The CDR3 coding sequence is TGTGCCAGCAGCTCTAACAGGGGCTCACCCCTCCACTTT. It yields the protein CASSSNRGSPLHF.